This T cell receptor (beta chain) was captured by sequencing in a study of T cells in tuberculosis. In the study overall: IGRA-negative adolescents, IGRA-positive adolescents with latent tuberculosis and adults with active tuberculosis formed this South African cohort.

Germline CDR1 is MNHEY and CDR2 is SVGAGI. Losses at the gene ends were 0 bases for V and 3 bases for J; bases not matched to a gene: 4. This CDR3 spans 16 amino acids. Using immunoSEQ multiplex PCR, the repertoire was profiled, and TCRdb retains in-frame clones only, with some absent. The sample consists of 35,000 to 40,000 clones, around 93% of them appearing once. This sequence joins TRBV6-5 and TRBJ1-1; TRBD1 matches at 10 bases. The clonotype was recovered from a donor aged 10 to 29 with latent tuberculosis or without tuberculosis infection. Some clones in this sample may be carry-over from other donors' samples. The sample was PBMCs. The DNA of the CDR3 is TGTGCCAGCAGTTACTCTGGGACAGGGGACGACACTGAAGCTTTCTTT. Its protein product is CASSYSGTGDDTEAFF.